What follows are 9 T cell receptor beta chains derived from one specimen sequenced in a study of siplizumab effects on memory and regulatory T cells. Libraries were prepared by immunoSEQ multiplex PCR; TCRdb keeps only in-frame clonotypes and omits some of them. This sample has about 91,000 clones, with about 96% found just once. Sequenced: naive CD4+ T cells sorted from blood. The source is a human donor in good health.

CDR3 amino acids: CASSHGGSQYF. DNA of the CDR3: TGTGCCAGCAGCCACGGCGGTTCGCAGTATTTT. The chain links TRBV6-5 to TRBJ2-3; D is uncertain. Germline CDR1 and CDR2: MNHEY and SVGAGI. The CDR3 runs 11 residues. V was clipped by 6 bases and J by 10 bases, with 11 bases between them.

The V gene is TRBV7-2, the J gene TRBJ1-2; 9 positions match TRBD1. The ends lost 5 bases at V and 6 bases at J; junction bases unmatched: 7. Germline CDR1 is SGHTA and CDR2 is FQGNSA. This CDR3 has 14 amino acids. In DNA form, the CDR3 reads TGTGCCAGCAGCCCGAGGACAGGGGAAAATGGCTACACCTTC. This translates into CASSPRTGENGYTF.

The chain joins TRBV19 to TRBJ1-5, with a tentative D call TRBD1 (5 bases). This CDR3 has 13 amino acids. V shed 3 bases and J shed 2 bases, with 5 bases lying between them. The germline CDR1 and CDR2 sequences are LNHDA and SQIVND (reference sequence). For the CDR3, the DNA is TGTGCCAGTAGTATGACAGGCAATCAGCCCCAGCATTTT. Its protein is CASSMTGNQPQHF.

The CDR3 loop reads CASSIVRNTEAFF. In nucleotides, the CDR3 is TGTGCCAGTAGTATCGTCAGGAACACTGAAGCTTTCTTT. The chain links TRBV19 to TRBJ1-1; D uncertain. Trimming left V 3 bases short and J 1 base short, with 6 bases between. The CDR3 extends over 13 amino acids. Per the germline V gene, CDR1 is LNHDA and CDR2 is SQIVND (reference sequence).

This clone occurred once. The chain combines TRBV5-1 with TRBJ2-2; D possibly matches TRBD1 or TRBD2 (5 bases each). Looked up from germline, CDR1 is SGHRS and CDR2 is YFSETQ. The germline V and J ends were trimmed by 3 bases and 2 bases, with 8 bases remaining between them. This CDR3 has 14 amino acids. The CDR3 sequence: CASSWDPNTGELFF. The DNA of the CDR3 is TGCGCCAGCAGCTGGGACCCCAACACCGGGGAGCTGTTTTTT.

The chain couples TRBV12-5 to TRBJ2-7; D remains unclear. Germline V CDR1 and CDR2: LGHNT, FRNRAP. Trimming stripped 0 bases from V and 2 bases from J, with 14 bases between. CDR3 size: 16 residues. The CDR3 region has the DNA TGTGCTAGTGGTTTGGTACGTGGAGCTGATACCTACGAGCAGTACTTC. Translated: CASGLVRGADTYEQYF.

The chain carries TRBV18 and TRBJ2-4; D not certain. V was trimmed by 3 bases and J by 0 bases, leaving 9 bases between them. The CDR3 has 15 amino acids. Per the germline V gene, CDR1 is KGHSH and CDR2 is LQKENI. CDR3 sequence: CASSPGPLAKNIQYF. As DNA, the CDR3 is TGTGCCAGCTCACCCGGCCCACTAGCCAAAAACATTCAGTACTTC.

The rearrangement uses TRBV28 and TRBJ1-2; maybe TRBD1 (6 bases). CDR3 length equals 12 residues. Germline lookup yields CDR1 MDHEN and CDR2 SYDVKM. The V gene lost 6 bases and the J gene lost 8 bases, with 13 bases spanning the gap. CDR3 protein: CASRPGGSGYTF. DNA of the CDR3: TGTGCCAGCAGACCCGGGGGCTCGGGCTACACCTTC.

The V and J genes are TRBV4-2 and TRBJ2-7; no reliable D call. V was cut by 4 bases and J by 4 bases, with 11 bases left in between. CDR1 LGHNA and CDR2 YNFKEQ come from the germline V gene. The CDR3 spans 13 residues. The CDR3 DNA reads TGTGCCAGCAGCCCCTCTCTTAATTACGAGCAGTACTTC. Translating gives CASSPSLNYEQYF.